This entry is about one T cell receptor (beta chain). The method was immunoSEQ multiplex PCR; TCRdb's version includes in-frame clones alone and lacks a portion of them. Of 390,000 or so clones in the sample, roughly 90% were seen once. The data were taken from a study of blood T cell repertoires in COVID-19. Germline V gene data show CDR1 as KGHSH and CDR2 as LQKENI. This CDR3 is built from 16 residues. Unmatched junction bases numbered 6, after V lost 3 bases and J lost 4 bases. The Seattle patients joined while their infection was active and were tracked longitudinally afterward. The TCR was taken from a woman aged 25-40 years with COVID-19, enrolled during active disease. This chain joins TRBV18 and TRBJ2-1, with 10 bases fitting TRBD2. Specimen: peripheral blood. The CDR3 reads CASSPRRTSGYNEQFF. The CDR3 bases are TGTGCCAGCTCACCCCGCAGGACTAGCGGTTACAATGAGCAGTTCTTC.